These T cell receptor beta chains were read from a single sample in a study of OX40 agonist ivuxolimab in advanced cancers. Generated by immunoSEQ multiplex PCR, the TCRdb table keeps only in-frame clones and is missing some. The table shows more than 12,000 clones, with approximately 90% occurring only once. The sequences come from CD4+ or CD8+ T cells sorted from blood, collected in a trial of the OX40 agonist ivuxolimab. Receptors were obtained from an adult with an advanced solid tumor such as melanoma, head and neck, liver or kidney cancer. CDR3s include the opening cysteine and the closing phenylalanine or tryptophan. The D gene is left open where the match is weak. Size is omitted from some rows. Given values are once, few, many or a class for expanded clones.

>TRBV6-5|-|-|TRBJ2-7
CASSSPDSSYEQYF
TGTGCCAGCAGTTCGCCCGACAGCTCCTACGAGCAGTACTTC
>TRBV12-5|-|TRBD1|TRBJ1-1
CASGPTGQGAARLNTEAFF
TGTGCTAGTGGTCCCACCGGACAGGGGGCGGCTCGTCTGAACACTGAAGCTTTCTTT
>TRBV6-5|-|-|TRBJ2-7
CASSYTGQRSSYEQYF
TGTGCCAGCAGTTACACCGGACAGAGGAGCTCCTACGAGCAGTACTTC
>TRBV7-8|-|-|TRBJ1-1
CASIPSLEIAEAFF
TGTGCCAGCATCCCCAGTTTGGAAATCGCTGAAGCTTTCTTT
>TRBV29-1|-|-|TRBJ2-3
CSVKSPDHPDTQYF
TGCAGCGTTAAAAGCCCAGACCATCCGGATACGCAGTATTTT
>TRBV2|-|TRBD1|TRBJ1-5
CASSSGTGVFQPQHF
TGTGCCAGCAGTTCCGGGACAGGGGTTTTTCAGCCCCAGCATTTT
>TRBV10-3|-|-|TRBJ1-6
CAIRPGPFNSPLHF
TGTGCCATCAGACCGGGACCGTTTAATTCACCCCTCCACTTT
>TRBV7-3|-|-|TRBJ1-2
CASSPDGYGYTF
TGTGCCAGCAGCCCCGACGGCTATGGCTACACCTTC
>TRBV19|-|-|TRBJ2-1
CASTNNLPQGNEQFF
TGTGCCAGTACCAATAACCTCCCCCAGGGAAATGAGCAGTTCTTC
>TRBV19|few|-|TRBJ1-2
CASSFAEVGYTF
TGTGCCAGTAGTTTCGCGGAGGTTGGCTACACCTTC
>TRBV9|-|-|TRBJ1-6
CASSVERGESPLHF
TGTGCCAGCAGCGTAGAAAGGGGTGAATCACCCCTCCACTTT
>TRBV29-1|-|-|TRBJ2-2
CSVLFANTGELFF
TGCAGCGTCTTGTTCGCGAACACCGGGGAGCTGTTTTTT
>TRBV4-3|-|-|TRBJ1-5
CASSQEIDRGAEPQHF
TGCGCCAGCAGCCAAGAGATAGACCGGGGGGCGGAGCCCCAGCATTTT
>TRBV6-6|-|-|TRBJ1-2
CASSYSPYGYTF
TGTGCCAGCAGTTACTCGCCGTATGGCTACACCTTC
>TRBV23-1|-|-|TRBJ1-3
CASSQSLQGSRSPSGNTIYF
TGCGCCAGCAGTCAATCGCTGCAAGGGTCCCGGAGTCCTTCTGGAAACACCATATATTTT
>TRBV4-3|-|-|TRBJ2-3
CASSQRGDESDTQYF
TGCGCCAGCAGCCAAAGAGGGGACGAGTCGGATACGCAGTATTTT
>TRBV6-6|-|-|TRBJ1-2
CASSLEGPYGYTF
TGTGCCAGCAGTCTCGAGGGTCCCTATGGCTACACCTTC
>TRBV5-1|-|-|TRBJ2-7
CASSLDRTSSYEQYF
TGCGCCAGCAGCTTGGACCGTACGAGCTCCTACGAGCAGTACTTC
>TRBV7-9|-|-|TRBJ2-7
CASTRQDYEQYF
TGTGCCAGCACCAGACAGGACTACGAGCAGTACTTC
>TRBV5-1|-|TRBD2|TRBJ2-2
CASSLSYRAGDTGELFF
TGCGCCAGCAGCTTAAGTTATCGAGCGGGGGACACCGGGGAGCTGTTTTTT
>TRBV30|-|-|TRBJ1-1
CAWSLQVTEAFF
TGTGCCTGGAGTCTACAGGTCACTGAAGCTTTCTTT
>TRBV7-6|-|TRBD1|TRBJ2-3
CASSSGDRGPGDTQYF
TGTGCCAGCAGTTCCGGGGACAGGGGGCCGGGGGATACGCAGTATTTT
>TRBV30|-|-|TRBJ1-3
CAWSVRPSSSGNTIYF
TGTGCCTGGAGTGTACGACCCTCCAGCTCTGGAAACACCATATATTTT
>TRBV30|once|-|TRBJ1-3
CAWNGGQPGNTIYF
TGTGCCTGGAACGGGGGGCAGCCTGGAAACACCATATATTTT
>TRBV11-2|-|TRBD1|TRBJ2-7
CASSLGRDRASEQYF
TGTGCCAGCAGCTTAGGCCGGGACAGGGCTAGCGAGCAGTACTTC
>TRBV11-2|-|TRBD2|TRBJ2-5
CASSLGLAEQETQYF
TGTGCCAGCAGCTTAGGACTAGCGGAACAAGAGACCCAGTACTTC
>TRBV6-5|-|-|TRBJ2-7
CASSYSGGGDYEQYF
TGTGCCAGCAGTTACTCGGGAGGGGGCGATTACGAGCAGTACTTC
>TRBV5-6|-|-|TRBJ2-3
CASSFDAVWTDTQYF
TGTGCCAGCAGCTTTGACGCTGTATGGACAGATACGCAGTATTTT
>TRBV4-3|once|-|TRBJ2-2
CASSRRENTGELFF
TGCGCCAGCAGCCGGAGGGAGAACACCGGGGAGCTGTTTTTT
>TRBV6-1|-|-|TRBJ1-6
CASRPGPGRDSPLHF
TGTGCCAGCAGGCCGGGTCCTGGACGGGATTCACCCCTCCACTTT
>TRBV2|-|-|TRBJ2-5
CASSVPGASSQYF
TGTGCCAGCAGTGTTCCGGGGGCAAGTTCCCAGTACTTC
>TRBV4-1|-|-|TRBJ2-6
CASSQGLGANVLTF
TGCGCCAGCAGCCAAGGGTTAGGGGCCAACGTCCTGACTTTC
>TRBV19|-|TRBD1|TRBJ1-2
CASRPSGTGGARGYGYTF
TGTGCCAGTAGGCCCTCAGGGACAGGGGGCGCCCGGGGCTATGGCTACACCTTC